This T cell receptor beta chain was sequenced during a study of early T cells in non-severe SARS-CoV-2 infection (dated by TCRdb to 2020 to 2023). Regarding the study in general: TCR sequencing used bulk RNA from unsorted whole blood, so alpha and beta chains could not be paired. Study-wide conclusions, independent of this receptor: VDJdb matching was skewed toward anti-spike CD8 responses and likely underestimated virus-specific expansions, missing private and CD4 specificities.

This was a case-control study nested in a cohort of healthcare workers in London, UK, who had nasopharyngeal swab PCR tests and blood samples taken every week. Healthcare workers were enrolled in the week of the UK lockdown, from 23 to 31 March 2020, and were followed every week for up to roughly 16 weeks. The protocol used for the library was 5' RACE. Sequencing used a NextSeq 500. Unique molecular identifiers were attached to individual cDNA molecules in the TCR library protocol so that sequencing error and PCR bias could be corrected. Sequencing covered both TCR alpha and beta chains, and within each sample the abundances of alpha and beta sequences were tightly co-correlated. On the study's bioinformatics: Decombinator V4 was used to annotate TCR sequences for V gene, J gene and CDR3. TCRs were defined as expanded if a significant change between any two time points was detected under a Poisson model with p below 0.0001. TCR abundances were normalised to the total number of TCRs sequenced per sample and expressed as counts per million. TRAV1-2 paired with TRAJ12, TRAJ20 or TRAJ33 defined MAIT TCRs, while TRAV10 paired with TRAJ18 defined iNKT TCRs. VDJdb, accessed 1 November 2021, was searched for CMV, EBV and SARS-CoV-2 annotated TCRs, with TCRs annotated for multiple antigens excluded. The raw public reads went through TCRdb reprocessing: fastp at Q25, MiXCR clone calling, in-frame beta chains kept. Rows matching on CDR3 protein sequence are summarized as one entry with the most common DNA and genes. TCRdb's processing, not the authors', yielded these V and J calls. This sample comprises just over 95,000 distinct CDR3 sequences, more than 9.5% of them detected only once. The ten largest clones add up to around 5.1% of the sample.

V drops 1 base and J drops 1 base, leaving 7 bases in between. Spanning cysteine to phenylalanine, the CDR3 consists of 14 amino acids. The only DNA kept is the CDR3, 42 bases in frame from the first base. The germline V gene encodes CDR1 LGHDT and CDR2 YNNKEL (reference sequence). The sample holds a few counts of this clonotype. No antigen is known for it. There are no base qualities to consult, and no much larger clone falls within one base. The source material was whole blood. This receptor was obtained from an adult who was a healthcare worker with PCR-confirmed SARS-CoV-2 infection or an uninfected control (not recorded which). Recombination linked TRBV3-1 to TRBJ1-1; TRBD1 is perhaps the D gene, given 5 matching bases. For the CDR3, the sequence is CASSQGQTNTEAFF. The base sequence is TGTGCCAGCAGCCAAGGACAGACGAACACTGAAGCTTTCTTT.